Listed here are 29 T cell receptor beta chains from one sample, sequenced in a study of beta chain features in type 1 diabetes. Study-level points and caveats: TCRB CDR3s were moderately but significantly shorter in Type 1 diabetes patients in all four CD4+ subsets.

Expressed TCRB transcripts were sequenced because the isolated RNA had all been reverse transcribed beforehand. Method: immunoSEQ multiplex PCR; TCRdb's copy keeps in-frame clones and lacks some. The sample carries 500,000 to 800,000 clones, around 11% recorded once. Their antigens are not known. Sequences were obtained from naive CD4+ T cells from blood. All receptors derive from a man aged 30 to 45 with type 1 diabetes.

The chain couples TRBV25-1 to TRBJ2-6; the D gene could be TRBD1 or TRBD2 (5 bases each). Germline CDR1 and CDR2: MGHDK and SYGVNS. This CDR3 spans 18 amino acids. V lost 5 bases and J 1 base, leaving 18 bases between the germline ends. This CDR3 reads CASSPASGTQSGANVLTF. The CDR3 DNA follows: TGTGCCAGCAGTCCCGCATCCGGGACCCAATCTGGGGCCAACGTCCTGACTTTC. The full variable domain, rest sourced from reference TRBV25-1 and TRBJ2-6, is EADIYQTPRYLVIGTGKKITLECSQTMGHDKMYWYQQDPGMELHLIHYSYGVNSTEKGDLSSESTVSRIRTEHFPLTLESARPSHTSQYLCASSPASGTQSGANVLTFGAGSRLTVL.

This clone was detected only a few times. This chain uses TRBV4-1 with TRBJ1-5; D unresolved. Trimming removed 1 base at V and 2 bases at J, with 9 bases between. Germline loops: CDR1 MGHRA, CDR2 YSYEKL. The CDR3 consists of 15 residues. CDR3 DNA: TGCGCCAGCAGCCAAGGGACTGTACGCAATCAGCCCCAGCATTTT. This encodes CASSQGTVRNQPQHF.

J is TRBJ1-6 and V is TRBV5-6; D perhaps matches TRBD1 (5 bases). The CDR3 runs to 13 residues. Germline assignment: CDR1 SGHDT and CDR2 YYEEEE. Trimming pared 6 bases from V and 9 bases from J, leaving 13 bases between. CDR3 in DNA: TGTGCCAGCACCCCGCAGGGTGCTTCACCCCTCCACTTT. Its translation is CASTPQGASPLHF. Supplemented by reference TRBV5-6 and TRBJ1-6, the full variable domain reads DAGVTQSPTHLIKTRGQQVTLRCSPKSGHDTVSWYQQALGQGPQFIFQYYEEEERQRGNFPDRFSGHQFPNYSSELNVNALLLGDSALYLCASTPQGASPLHFGNGTRLTVT.

The sample holds a few counts of this clone. V is TRBV15 and J is TRBJ2-7, with TRBD1 matching 7 bases. Per germline, CDR1 LNHNV and CDR2 YYDKDF (reference sequence). This CDR3 is 15 amino acids long. V was clipped by 5 bases and J by 4 bases; unmatched bases: 11. The CDR3 sequence: CATSAPGRGSYEQYF. DNA for the CDR3: TGTGCCACCAGCGCACCGGGCAGGGGGTCTTACGAGCAGTACTTC.

Remarks on this clone: Sequence at one end of the junction differs from germline and may be a read error. This chain uses TRBV29-1 with TRBJ2-1, with 7 bases lining up with TRBD2. The germline CDR1 and CDR2 sequences are SQVTM and ANQGSEA. This CDR3 spans 10 amino acids. The CDR3 DNA is TGCAGCGTTGCAGCGGGGCCAAGGGTCTTC. Protein product: CSVAAGPRVF.

The rearrangement uses TRBV7-9 and TRBJ2-1; 10 nucleotides agree with TRBD1. Losses at the gene ends were 4 bases for V and 5 bases for J; bases not matched to a gene: 8. The germline CDR1 and CDR2 sequences are SEHNR and FQNEAQ (reference sequence). The CDR3 length is 16 residues. In DNA, the CDR3 is TGTGCCAGCAGCTCCGGATTGGGACAGGGGAACAATGAGCAGTTCTTC. Encoded protein: CASSSGLGQGNNEQFF.

The chain carries TRBV2 and TRBJ1-2, with a tentative D call TRBD1 (5 bases). Trimming removed 4 bases at V and 6 bases at J, with 12 bases between. Germline-derived CDR1 and CDR2 are SNHLY and FYNNEI. The CDR3 totals 13 residues. CDR3 residues: CASSGPGGDGYTF. For the CDR3, the DNA is TGTGCCAGCAGTGGACCGGGAGGGGATGGCTACACCTTC.

The genes are TRBV6-5 and TRBJ1-3; 8 bases match TRBD1. The V gene end was trimmed by 2 bases and the J gene end by 4 bases; junction bases not matched to a gene: 7. The CDR3 contains 16 residues. Germline V gene lookup returns CDR1 MNHEY and CDR2 SVGAGI. Here the CDR3 DNA reads TGTGCCAGCAGTTACGGGGACAGGACCGGAGGAAACACCATATATTTT. Amino acid sequence: CASSYGDRTGGNTIYF.

The chain joins TRBV7-6 to TRBJ1-4; D ambiguous. The germline gives CDR1 SGHVS, CDR2 FNYEAQ. This CDR3 spans 14 amino acids. The V and J ends lost 1 base and 6 bases respectively, with 9 bases between them. Here the CDR3 reads CASSLGPDYEKLFF. The DNA of the CDR3 is TGTGCCAGCAGCTTAGGCCCCGACTATGAAAAACTGTTTTTT.

V gene TRBV7-9 combines with J gene TRBJ2-3, with 9 bases lining up with TRBD1. The germline CDR1 and CDR2 sequences are SEHNR and FQNEAQ (reference sequence). The V gene end was trimmed by 7 bases and the J gene end by 3 bases; junction bases not matched to a gene: 8. The length of the CDR3 is 15 residues. The CDR3 region is CASTLDRGNTDTQYF. CDR3 nucleotide sequence: TGTGCCAGCACCTTGGACAGGGGAAATACAGATACGCAGTATTTT.

This clone was picked up a small number of times. The chain employs TRBV9 and TRBJ1-5, with TRBD1 as a possible D gene (5 bases). Per germline, CDR1 SGDLS and CDR2 YYNGEE. V lost 3 bases and J lost 3, with 10 bases in between. The CDR3 loop spans 14 amino acids. Written as DNA, the CDR3 is TGTGCCAGCAGCGGAGGGGACTACAATCAGCCCCAGCATTTT. It codes for CASSGGDYNQPQHF.

This clone has just a few counts. This chain links TRBV7-9 with TRBJ2-3, with TRBD1 identical over 7 bases. The trim removed 3 bases at V and 2 bases at J, leaving 5 bases unmatched. Germline loops: CDR1 SEHNR, CDR2 FQNEAQ (reference sequence). The CDR3 runs 15 residues. The CDR3 sequence: CASSFRQGTTDTQYF. The DNA for the CDR3 is TGTGCCAGCAGCTTCCGACAGGGCACCACAGATACGCAGTATTTT.

J is TRBJ2-3 and V is TRBV7-9; D may be TRBD2 (7 bases). This CDR3 is built from 15 residues. Germline V lookup: CDR1 SEHNR, CDR2 FQNEAQ (reference sequence). Trimming removed 3 bases from V and 2 bases from J, with 12 bases in between. CDR3 DNA: TGTGCCAGCAGCTTTCGGGGGGCCCTCACAGATACGCAGTATTTT. This translates into CASSFRGALTDTQYF.

This clone was counted only a few times. This chain uses TRBV27 with TRBJ2-7; D call uncertain. The CDR3 is 15 residues long. Trimming stripped 6 bases from V and 2 bases from J, with 17 bases between. The germline gives CDR1 MNHEY, CDR2 SMNVEV (reference sequence). The CDR3 bases are TGTGCCAGCAGGGGGTTCGGGCGGACCACCTACGAGCAGTACTTC. This translates into CASRGFGRTTYEQYF.

Only a few counts were recorded for this clone. The same CDR3 also results from other DNA sequences found in this sample. V is TRBV14 and J is TRBJ2-1; D is unclear. The V end was cut by 1 base, the J end by 4 bases, with 8 bases between. The CDR3 runs to 14 residues. Per the germline V gene, CDR1 is SGHDN and CDR2 is FVKESK. CDR3 in amino acids: CASSQVGSYNEQFF. CDR3 DNA sequence: TGTGCCAGCAGCCAAGTGGGGTCATACAATGAGCAGTTCTTC.

The chain employs TRBV4-2 and TRBJ1-4; D remains unclear. The germline V gene encodes CDR1 LGHNA and CDR2 YNFKEQ. The CDR3 is 16 residues long. Trimming took off 1 base at V and 6 bases at J, with 15 bases between the two ends. CDR3 nucleotide sequence: TGTGCCAGCAGCCAAGTTCTGAGCGGCGGGGATGAAAAACTGTTTTTT. Amino acids: CASSQVLSGGDEKLFF.

This clone came up a few times. The genes are TRBV11-3 and TRBJ1-2, with a weak D call TRBD1 (5 bases). This CDR3 spans 13 amino acids. Trimming removed 5 bases from V and 6 bases from J, with 13 bases in between. Germline values: CDR1 SGHNT, CDR2 YENEEA. The CDR3 sequence: CASSLRGSHGYTF. The CDR3 bases are TGTGCCAGCAGCCTCCGGGGGAGTCATGGCTACACCTTC.

A word on this clone: The sample contains more than one DNA sequence encoding this CDR3. The genes are TRBV5-1 and TRBJ1-1; D call uncertain. CDR3 size: 13 residues. V was clipped by 0 bases and J by 1 base, with 4 bases between them. Germline CDR1 reads SGHRS; CDR2 reads YFSETQ. The CDR3 sequence is CASSLEGNTEAFF. CDR3 bases: TGCGCCAGCAGCTTGGAAGGGAACACTGAAGCTTTCTTT.

This chain connects TRBV11-1 to TRBJ2-1; D is unclear. Looked up from germline, CDR1 is SGHAT and CDR2 is FQDESV (reference sequence). Trimming left V 5 bases short and J 9 bases short, with 14 bases between. CDR3 length equals 13 residues. CDR3 in amino acids: CASSQRHAPEQFF. Here the CDR3 DNA reads TGTGCCAGCAGCCAGAGACACGCACCTGAGCAGTTCTTC.

The chain couples TRBV9 to TRBJ2-3; 7 bases fit TRBD1. Trimming cost V 0 bases and J 5 bases; bases outside gene matches: 6. The CDR3 is 15 residues long. Germline assignment: CDR1 SGDLS and CDR2 YYNGEE. The DNA of the CDR3 is TGTGCCAGCAGCGTAGAGGGGGCACGGGGAGATACGCAGTATTTT. This translates into CASSVEGARGDTQYF.

This clone has a handful of counts. The rearrangement uses TRBV11-2 and TRBJ2-5; D gene ambiguous. V lost 0 bases and J lost 5, with 16 bases in between. The germline CDR1 and CDR2 sequences are SGHAT and FQNNGV. CDR3 length: 16 residues. The CDR3 bases are TGTGCCAGCAGCTTAGATTTACAGCGACTCGGGGAGACCCAGTACTTC. Amino acids: CASSLDLQRLGETQYF.

The chain has TRBV28 and TRBJ2-5; the D is unclear. Germline V gives CDR1 MDHEN, CDR2 SYDVKM. The V end was cut by 1 base, the J end by 5 bases, with 11 bases between. CDR3 length: 14 residues. The CDR3 loop reads CASSLLWSAETQYF. CDR3 in DNA: TGTGCCAGCAGTTTATTGTGGTCCGCGGAGACCCAGTACTTC.

The table lists this clone with a few counts. The genes are TRBV2 and TRBJ2-5; possibly TRBD1 for D (6 bases). The CDR3 loop spans 15 amino acids. Trimming cost V 6 bases and J 5 bases, with 19 bases left between them. The V gene's germline CDR1 is SNHLY and CDR2 FYNNEI. CDR3 coding DNA: TGTGCCAGCAGCTTACAGGGAAAATCATGGGAGACCCAGTACTTC. Translation: CASSLQGKSWETQYF.

J is TRBJ1-2 and V is TRBV19, with D unresolved. The ends were cut back, 1 base at V and 1 base at J, with 13 bases in the middle. The CDR3 runs 16 residues. The V gene's germline CDR1 is LNHDA and CDR2 SQIVND (reference sequence). The CDR3 nucleotides read TGTGCCAGTAGTATAGGAACAGAGTCCTTTAACTATGGCTACACCTTC. It yields the protein CASSIGTESFNYGYTF.

This clone was picked up a small number of times. The chain links TRBV29-1 to TRBJ2-1; 7 positions match TRBD1. CDR1 and CDR2 (germline): SQVTM, ANQGSEA. The CDR3 covers 16 residues. Trimming cost V 4 bases and J 5 bases; bases outside gene matches: 14. CDR3 sequence (DNA): TGCAGCGTTGGGCCCGGGGACAGCTCGGGGAACAATGAGCAGTTCTTC. Amino acids: CSVGPGDSSGNNEQFF.

This clone has only a few counts. The chain couples TRBV29-1 to TRBJ1-1; TRBD1 agrees at 9 bases. The germline V gene has CDR1 SQVTM and CDR2 ANQGSEA. J gave up 3 bases and V 6 bases, and 8 bases lay outside the gene matches. This CDR3 has 14 amino acids. CDR3 sequence reads: CSVAGTGYHTEAFF. In nucleotides, the CDR3 is TGCAGCGTGGCCGGGACAGGGTATCACACTGAAGCTTTCTTT. Looking up the rest from reference TRBV29-1 and TRBJ1-1 gives the full variable domain: SAVISQKPSRDICQRGTSLTIQCQVDSQVTMMFWYRQQPGQSLTLIATANQGSEATYESGFVIDKFPISRPNLTFSTLTVSNMSPEDSSIYLCSVAGTGYHTEAFFGQGTRLTVV.

The V call is TRBV27, the J call TRBJ2-1; D not resolved. The CDR3 extends over 17 amino acids. The V end was cut by 5 bases, the J end by 4 bases, with 21 bases between. Germline V lookup: CDR1 MNHEY, CDR2 SMNVEV (reference sequence). The CDR3 DNA reads as TGTGCCAGCAGTGCGGCCCCCTTTGCTGGGGTTTACAATGAGCAGTTCTTC. The encoded protein is CASSAAPFAGVYNEQFF.

The rearrangement uses TRBV27 and TRBJ2-2; TRBD1 agrees at 7 bases. Trimming at V came to 3 bases and at J to 1 base, leaving 5 bases not matched to a gene. CDR1 and CDR2 (germline): MNHEY, SMNVEV (reference sequence). There are 16 residues in the CDR3. CDR3 protein: CASSLDRLLNTGELFF. DNA of the CDR3: TGTGCCAGCAGTTTGGACAGGCTTTTGAACACCGGGGAGCTGTTTTTT.

In its sample, this clone was seen a few times. As DNA, the CDR3 is TGTGCCAGCAGCTTAGAGTTACCCGGGGAGCTGTTTTTT. As protein: CASSLELPGELFF. This chain links TRBV11-2 with TRBJ2-2; D gene unclear. The CDR3 is 13 residues long. Germline lookup yields CDR1 SGHAT and CDR2 FQNNGV. Trimming removed 0 bases at V and 6 bases at J, with 5 bases between.